This T cell receptor (beta chain) was sequenced during a study of CD8+CD57+ T cells in acquired aplastic anemia. Whole-study findings and limits: Significance was not reached for CD8+ Simpson's diversity between patients and controls.

Regarding this clonotype: Its cognate antigen is unknown.

Investigators profiled TCR beta VDJ and CDR3 from genomic DNA template. Each CDR3 protein is one row after TCRdb ran MiXCR on the reads. The table lists some 160,000 distinct CDR3 sequences, 45% to 55% of them singletons. The V end was cut by 6 bases, the J end by 1 base, with 15 bases between. This CDR3 spans 15 amino acids. Germline V gene sequence: CDR1 KGHSH, CDR2 LQKENI. Patients selected for sequencing had displayed CD8+CD57+ cell expansion by flow cytometry. As a group, the patients uniformly had severe acquired aplastic anemia. Blood sampling was performed on the patients, and none of them had received therapy by then.

This sequence was found in a human donor with aplastic anemia. The specimen was sorted CD4+, CD8+, or CD8+CD57+ T cells (not recorded which) from PBMCs. The chain combines TRBV18 with TRBJ1-1, with D hard to call. CDR3 region: CASSQRDSANTEAFF. The CDR3 coding sequence is TGTGCCAGCTCGCAAAGGGATAGTGCGAACACTGAAGCTTTCTTT.